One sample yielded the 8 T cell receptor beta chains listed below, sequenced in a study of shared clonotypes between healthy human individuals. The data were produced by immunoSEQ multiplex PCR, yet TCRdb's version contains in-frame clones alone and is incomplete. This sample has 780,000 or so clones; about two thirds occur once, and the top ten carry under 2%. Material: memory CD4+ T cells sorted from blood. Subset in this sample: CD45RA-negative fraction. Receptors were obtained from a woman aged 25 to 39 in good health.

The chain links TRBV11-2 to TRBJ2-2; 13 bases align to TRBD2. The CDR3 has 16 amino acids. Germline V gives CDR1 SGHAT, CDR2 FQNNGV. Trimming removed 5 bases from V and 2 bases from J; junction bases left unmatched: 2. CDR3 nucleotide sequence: TGTGCCAGCAGCCCGGGACTAGCGGGAAACACCGGGGAGCTGTTTTTT. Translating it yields CASSPGLAGNTGELFF.

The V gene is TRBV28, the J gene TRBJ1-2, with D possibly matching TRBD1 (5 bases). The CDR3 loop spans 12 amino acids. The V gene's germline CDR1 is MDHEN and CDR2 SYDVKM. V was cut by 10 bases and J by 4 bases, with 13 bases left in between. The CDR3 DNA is TGTGCCACAAGTGACAGACCCTATGGCTACACCTTC. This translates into CATSDRPYGYTF.

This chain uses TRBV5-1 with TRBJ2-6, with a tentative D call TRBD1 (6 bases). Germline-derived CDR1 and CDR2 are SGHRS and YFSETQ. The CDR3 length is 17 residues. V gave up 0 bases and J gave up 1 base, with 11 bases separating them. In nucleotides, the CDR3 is TGCGCCAGCAGCTTGGTTGGCAGGGGATCTGGGGCCAACGTCCTGACTTTC. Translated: CASSLVGRGSGANVLTF.

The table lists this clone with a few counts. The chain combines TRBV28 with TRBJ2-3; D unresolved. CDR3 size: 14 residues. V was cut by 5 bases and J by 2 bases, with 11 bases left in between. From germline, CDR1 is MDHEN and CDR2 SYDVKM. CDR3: CASSPGTLTDTQYF. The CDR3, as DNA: TGTGCCAGCAGTCCAGGTACACTCACAGATACGCAGTATTTT. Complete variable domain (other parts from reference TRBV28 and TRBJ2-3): DVKVTQSSRYLVKRTGEKVFLECVQDMDHENMFWYRQDPGLGLRLIYFSYDVKMKEKGDIPEGYSVSREKKERFSLILESASTNQTSMYLCASSPGTLTDTQYFGPGTRLTVL.

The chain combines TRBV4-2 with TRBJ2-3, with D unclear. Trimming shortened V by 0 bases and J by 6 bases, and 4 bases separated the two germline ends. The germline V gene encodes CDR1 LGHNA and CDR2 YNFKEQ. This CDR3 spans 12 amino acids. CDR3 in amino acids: CASSQEMDTQYF. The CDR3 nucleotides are TGTGCCAGCAGCCAAGAAATGGATACGCAGTATTTT.

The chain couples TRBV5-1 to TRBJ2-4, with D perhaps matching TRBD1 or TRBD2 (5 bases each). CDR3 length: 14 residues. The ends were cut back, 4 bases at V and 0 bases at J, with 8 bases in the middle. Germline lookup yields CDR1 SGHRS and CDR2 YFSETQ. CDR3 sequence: CASSHGTAKNIQYF. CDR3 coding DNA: TGCGCCAGCAGCCACGGGACAGCCAAAAACATTCAGTACTTC.

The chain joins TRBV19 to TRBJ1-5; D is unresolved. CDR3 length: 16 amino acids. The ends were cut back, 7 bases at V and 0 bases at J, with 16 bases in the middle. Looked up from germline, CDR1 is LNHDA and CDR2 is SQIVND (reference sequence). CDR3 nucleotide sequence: TGTGCCAGTACTGAATGGGCACTTTATAGCAATCAGCCCCAGCATTTT. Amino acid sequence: CASTEWALYSNQPQHF.

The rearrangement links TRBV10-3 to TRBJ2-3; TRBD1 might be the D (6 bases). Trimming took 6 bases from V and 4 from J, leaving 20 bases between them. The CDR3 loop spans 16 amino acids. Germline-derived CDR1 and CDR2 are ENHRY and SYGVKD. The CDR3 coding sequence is TGTGCCATCAGGTCGGACGGCAGGGGTAGGGCAGATACGCAGTATTTT. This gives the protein CAIRSDGRGRADTQYF.